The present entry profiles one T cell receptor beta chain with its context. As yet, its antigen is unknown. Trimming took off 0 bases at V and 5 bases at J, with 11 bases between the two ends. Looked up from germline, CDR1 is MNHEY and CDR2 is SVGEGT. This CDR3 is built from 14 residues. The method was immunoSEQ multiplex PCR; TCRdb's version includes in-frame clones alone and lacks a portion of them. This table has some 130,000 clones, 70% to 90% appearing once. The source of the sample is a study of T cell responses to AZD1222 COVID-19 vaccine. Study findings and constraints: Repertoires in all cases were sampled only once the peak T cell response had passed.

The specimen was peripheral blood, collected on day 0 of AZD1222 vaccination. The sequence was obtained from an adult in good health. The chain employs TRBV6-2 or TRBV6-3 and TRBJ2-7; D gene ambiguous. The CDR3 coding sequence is TGTGCCAGCAGTTACTCAGGTAGAAGAGACGAGCAGTACTTC. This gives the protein CASSYSGRRDEQYF.